The rows below give T cell receptor beta chains drawn from one sample of a study of response to subunit inactivated influenza vaccine. MiXCR, applied by TCRdb to the RT-PCR reads, yields one record per CDR3 protein. The sample shows about 520,000 distinct CDR3 sequences, more than 7% of them seen only once. The material was PBMCs from blood, obtained less than 25 months after vaccination. These receptors were obtained from a man aged 50 to 75 who received an inactivated influenza vaccine. CDR3s include the opening cysteine and the closing phenylalanine or tryptophan. Fields, in order: D gene, V gene, clone size, J gene, CDR3 protein, CDR3 DNA. The D gene is left open where the match is weak. Clone size is given for some rows only: seen once, a few or many times, or a class if the clone is expanded.

TRBD2	TRBV28	few	TRBJ2-2	CASILSGRGAGELFF	TGTGCCAGCATTTTATCGGGGAGGGGCGCCGGGGAGCTGTTTTTT
-	TRBV6-5	few	TRBJ1-5	CASSYVDRSGQPQHF	TGTGCCAGCAGTTACGTCGACAGGTCCGGCCAGCCCCAGCATTTT
-	TRBV20-1	-	TRBJ1-6	CSAITGWGNSPLHF	TGCAGTGCTATAACAGGGTGGGGGAATTCACCCCTCCACTTT
-	TRBV7-9	few	TRBJ2-3	CASSLGWAKDTQYF	TGTGCCAGCAGCTTAGGCTGGGCCAAGGATACGCAGTATTTT
TRBD1	TRBV24-1	few	TRBJ1-2	CATSDHADGTGNGYTF	TGTGCCACCAGTGACCACGCGGATGGGACAGGGAATGGCTACACCTTC
-	TRBV20-1	few	TRBJ2-3	CSAPRRGASTDTQYF	TGCAGTGCTCCCAGGAGGGGTGCTAGCACAGATACGCAGTATTTT
-	TRBV6-4	many	TRBJ2-5	CASSERVRKGPKTQYF	TGTGCCAGCAGTGAAAGGGTCCGAAAAGGCCCCAAGACCCAGTACTTC
-	TRBV7-2	-	TRBJ2-1	CASSLLDSPGEQFF	TGTGCCAGCAGCTTGTTAGACTCGCCCGGTGAGCAGTTCTTC
TRBD2	TRBV6-2/TRBV6-3	-	TRBJ2-5	CASSYSSGGPMSLYF	TGTGCCAGCAGTTATTCTAGCGGGGGTCCTATGAGTTTGTACTTC
-	TRBV6-1	few	TRBJ2-4	CASSPVGTMENIQYF	TGTGCCAGCAGTCCCGTGGGGACAATGGAAAACATTCAGTACTTC
-	TRBV4-3	many	TRBJ1-6	CASSQETSNSPLHF	TGCGCCAGCAGCCAAGAGACCAGTAATTCACCCCTCCACTTT
TRBD1	TRBV20-1	few	TRBJ1-5	CSARRTGQPQHF	TGCAGTGCTAGAAGGACAGGACAGCCCCAGCATTTT
-	TRBV20-1	-	TRBJ2-3	CSASVFWSLSSTDTQYF	TGCAGTGCTAGTGTGTTCTGGAGCCTCTCTAGCACAGATACGCAGTATTTT
-	TRBV5-1	-	TRBJ2-5	CASSLTTHSETQYF	TGCGCCAGCAGCTTGACCACACATTCAGAGACCCAGTACTTC
-	TRBV7-2	-	TRBJ1-1	CASSFGSQMNTEAFF	TGTGCCAGCAGCTTTGGTTCCCAGATGAACACTGAAGCTTTCTTT
-	TRBV7-3	few	TRBJ2-3	CASSKSATDTQYF	TGTGCCAGCAGCAAATCGGCCACAGATACGCAGTATTTT
-	TRBV5-6	many	TRBJ2-2	CASSWGSAGELFF	TGTGCCAGCAGCTGGGGGAGTGCCGGGGAGCTGTTTTTT
TRBD2	TRBV5-1	few	TRBJ2-1	CASSLSTSGPYNEQFF	TGCGCCAGCAGCTTGTCAACTAGCGGACCCTACAATGAGCAGTTCTTC
-	TRBV20-1	-	TRBJ1-3	CSAIPGLGSGNTIYF	TGCAGTGCTATCCCAGGGCTTGGGTCTGGAAACACCATATATTTT
TRBD2	TRBV20-1	few	TRBJ2-1	CSATQRTSGRDEQFF	TGCAGTGCTACCCAAAGGACTAGCGGGAGGGATGAGCAGTTCTTC
-	TRBV6-2/TRBV6-3	-	TRBJ1-5	CASSYQNQPQHF	TGTGCCAGCAGTTACCAGAATCAGCCCCAGCATTTT
TRBD1	TRBV27	many	TRBJ2-3	CASSLKGTGSAYTQYF	TGTGCCAGCAGTTTGAAGGGGACAGGGTCTGCCTATACGCAGTATTTT
-	TRBV7-2	few	TRBJ2-1	CASSDEAGDSYNEQFF	TGTGCCAGCAGCGATGAAGCGGGCGACTCCTACAATGAGCAGTTCTTC
-	TRBV12-3/TRBV12-4	many	TRBJ1-1	CASSAGFDTEAFF	TGTGCCAGCAGTGCAGGGTTTGACACTGAAGCTTTCTTT
TRBD2	TRBV20-1	many	TRBJ2-1	CSARSSGAYWEQFF	TGCAGTGCTAGGAGTAGCGGGGCCTACTGGGAGCAGTTCTTC
-	TRBV6-1	-	TRBJ1-1	CASSTPATKRDTEAFF	TGTGCCAGCAGCACCCCGGCTACTAAGAGGGACACTGAAGCTTTCTTT
TRBD1	TRBV12-3/TRBV12-4	few	TRBJ1-2	CASSPWTGSMDYTF	TGTGCCAGCAGTCCCTGGACAGGGTCCATGGACTACACCTTC
-	TRBV5-1	-	TRBJ2-5	CASSTTKRGETQYF	TGCGCCAGCAGCACGACTAAACGGGGAGAGACCCAGTACTTC
TRBD1	TRBV27	few	TRBJ2-2	CASSLSGTGVAGELFF	TGTGCCAGCAGTTTATCCGGGACAGGGGTGGCCGGGGAGCTGTTTTTT